The 20 T cell receptor beta chains below all came from one sample that was sequenced in a study of T-cell memory formation after mild COVID-19 (dated by TCRdb to 2020 to 2023). The library relied on 5' RACE. The listed sequencing device is Illumina NovaSeq 6000. In TCRdb, the public reads were trimmed at Q25 with fastp and aligned with MiXCR, with productive beta chains retained. Rows with one shared CDR3 protein collapse into an entry with the most common genes and DNA. This sample comprises roughly 250,000 distinct CDR3 sequences, approximately 16% of them detected only once. The ten largest clones represent roughly a fifth of the sample. The sample was PBMCs or a T cell subset sorted from them (not recorded which). The receptors shown here come from a man aged 18 to 29 who had mild COVID-19 (a few samples of this study predate the infection). The sample titles of this study are shuffled in the database, so cell type and time point are left out; the donor was told from shared clones.

The V call is TRBV19, the J call TRBJ1-1; 8 bases match TRBD1. Trimming at V came to 3 bases and at J to 5 bases, leaving 8 bases not matched to a gene. The CDR3 is 15 residues long. Germline CDR1 reads LNHDA; CDR2 reads SQIVND (reference sequence). In nucleotides, the CDR3 is TGTGCCAGTAGTATCTCCGGACAGGGTTTTACTGAAGCTTTCTTT. Translated: CASSISGQGFTEAFF.

The chain joins TRBV18 to TRBJ2-1; a weak D match, TRBD1 (5 bases). CDR3 length equals 14 residues. Germline V CDR1 and CDR2: KGHSH, LQKENI. V gave up 1 base and J gave up 7 bases, with 11 bases separating them. The CDR3 protein is CASSPLRVMNEQFF. CDR3 DNA: TGTGCCAGCTCACCACTCAGGGTGATGAATGAGCAGTTCTTC.

CDR3 sequence reads: CAISEGGASGTEAFF. As DNA, the CDR3 is TGTGCCATCAGTGAAGGGGGGGCGAGTGGGACTGAAGCTTTCTTT. V usage is TRBV10-3 and J usage is TRBJ1-1; possible D gene TRBD1, 6 bases. This CDR3 has 15 amino acids. The V gene's germline CDR1 is ENHRY and CDR2 SYGVKD. Trimming took 3 bases from V and 5 from J, leaving 16 bases between them.

The chain is built from TRBV12-5 and TRBJ1-3; D ambiguous. The ends were cut back, 0 bases at V and 1 base at J, with 7 bases in the middle. CDR1 and CDR2 from the germline V gene are LGHNT and FRNRAP. The CDR3 runs 15 residues. The CDR3 sequence is CASGLVITSGNTIYF. The DNA of the CDR3 is TGTGCTAGTGGTTTGGTAATAACGTCTGGAAACACCATATATTTT.

This clonotype was counted between two and nine times. V usage is TRBV6-5 and J usage is TRBJ1-2; possibly TRBD1 for D (5 bases). The CDR3 has 14 amino acids. Germline V gene sequence: CDR1 MNHEY, CDR2 SVGAGI. With 0 bases removed from V and 2 bases from J, the gap between germline ends came to 7 bases. The CDR3 protein is CASSYSDNNYGYTF. For the CDR3, the DNA is TGTGCCAGCAGTTACTCGGACAACAACTATGGCTACACCTTC.

A few counts support this clonotype. The chain links TRBV29-1 to TRBJ1-1; no clear D. V was clipped by 6 bases and J by 10 bases, with 15 bases between them. The CDR3 contains 11 residues. Looked up from germline, CDR1 is SQVTM and CDR2 is ANQGSEA. CDR3 sequence reads: CSVALRFVAFF. CDR3 sequence (DNA): TGCAGCGTGGCCCTCCGGTTTGTAGCTTTCTTT.

This clonotype was counted ten times or more. The V call is TRBV28, the J call TRBJ2-7, with 7 nucleotides matching TRBD2. The CDR3 sequence is 12 residues long. Germline values: CDR1 MDHEN, CDR2 SYDVKM. J lost 3 bases, V lost 8 bases, and 4 bases had no gene match. The CDR3 region has the DNA TGTGCCAGCTCGGGGGGAGTCTACGAGCAGTACGTC. Translated, it gives CASSGGVYEQYV.

The chain combines TRBV30 with TRBJ2-1; 7 positions agree with TRBD2. CDR1 GTSNPN and CDR2 SVGIG come from the germline V gene (reference sequence). The CDR3 totals 15 residues. J gave up 8 bases and V 0 bases, and 10 bases lay outside the gene matches. The DNA for the CDR3 is TGTGCCTGGAGTGTACTGGGGGGGGAGTTCCATGAGCAGTTCTTC. It translates to CAWSVLGGEFHEQFF. Looking up the rest from reference TRBV30 and TRBJ2-1 gives the full variable domain: SQTIHQWPATLVQPVGSPLSLECTVEGTSNPNLYWYRQAAGRGLQLLFYSVGIGQISSEVPQNLSASRPQDRQFILSSKKLLLSDSGFYLCAWSVLGGEFHEQFFGPGTRLTVL.

The chain couples TRBV20-1 to TRBJ2-3; a weak D match, TRBD1 (7 bases). The V end was cut by 5 bases, the J end by 5 bases, with 14 bases between. CDR3 length: 13 amino acids. Germline V gives CDR1 DFQATT, CDR2 SNEGSKA (reference sequence). The CDR3 loop is CSARGTVGDTQYF. CDR3 DNA: TGCAGTGCTCGGGGGACAGTTGGAGATACGCAGTATTTT.

This clonotype was observed a few times. This chain uses TRBV5-6 with TRBJ1-3; D is unresolved. Germline-derived CDR1 and CDR2 are SGHDT and YYEEEE. Between the trimmed V and J ends, which lost 0 bases and 2 bases, there was a span of 6 bases. The CDR3 has 14 residues. The CDR3 spells CASSLVSTGNTIYF. The DNA of the CDR3 is TGTGCCAGCAGCTTGGTCAGCACTGGAAACACCATATATTTT.

CDR3 residues: CAVRGGDGGNTIYF. The CDR3 DNA follows: TGTGCCGTACGGGGAGGGGACGGTGGAAACACCATATATTTT. The chain couples TRBV28 to TRBJ1-3; D is possibly TRBD1 (5 bases). Looked up from germline, CDR1 is MDHEN and CDR2 is SYDVKM. The CDR3 contains 14 residues. Trimming cost V 11 bases and J 3 bases, with 17 bases left between them.

In this sample, this clonotype turned up a few times. The genes are TRBV29-1 and TRBJ2-3; 7 nucleotides match TRBD2. V was clipped by 5 bases and J by 2 bases; unmatched bases: 4. The CDR3 extends over 13 amino acids. Germline V gene lookup returns CDR1 SQVTM and CDR2 ANQGSEA. CDR3: CSVRAGSTDTQYF. The DNA for the CDR3 is TGCAGCGTTCGAGCGGGGTCCACAGATACGCAGTATTTT.

The chain has TRBV12-3 or TRBV12-4 and TRBJ2-3; 9 nucleotides align to TRBD2. The CDR3 contains 16 residues. With 3 bases clipped from V and 2 bases from J, the junction kept 6 bases outside the gene matches. Written as DNA, the CDR3 is TGTGCCAGCAGTTTGTGGGCTAGCGGGGACACAGATACGCAGTATTTT. Protein sequence: CASSLWASGDTDTQYF.

This clonotype appeared a few times. The J gene is TRBJ2-3, the V gene TRBV4-1; no firm D call. V dropped 1 base and J dropped 5 bases, with 16 bases sitting between them. CDR3 size: 16 residues. In germline, CDR1 is MGHRA, CDR2 YSYEKL. The CDR3 coding sequence is TGCGCCAGCAGCCAAGCGTGGATAGCTCGAGGAGATACGCAGTATTTT. This gives the protein CASSQAWIARGDTQYF.

The V and J genes are TRBV5-1 and TRBJ2-1; 7 nucleotides align to TRBD1. The ends lost 4 bases at V and 5 bases at J; junction bases unmatched: 3. Looked up from germline, CDR1 is SGHRS and CDR2 is YFSETQ. This CDR3 is built from 13 residues. CDR3 residues: CASSHGQDNEQFF. CDR3 DNA sequence: TGCGCCAGCAGCCATGGACAGGACAATGAGCAGTTCTTC.

The V call is TRBV29-1, the J call TRBJ2-3, with 9 bases fitting TRBD1. CDR1 and CDR2 from the germline V gene are SQVTM and ANQGSEA. With V trimmed by 4 bases and J by 3 bases, 8 bases remained unmatched. The CDR3 spans 15 residues. CDR3 sequence: CSVVGWDRATDTQYF. The CDR3 region has the DNA TGCAGCGTTGTCGGGTGGGACAGGGCGACAGATACGCAGTATTTT.

This clonotype occurred many times. This chain links TRBV27 with TRBJ2-3; no clear D gene. The germline V gene encodes CDR1 MNHEY and CDR2 SMNVEV (reference sequence). V was shortened by 2 bases and J by 5 bases, with 8 bases between the two germline ends. The CDR3 contains 13 residues. The CDR3 region is CASSLGPGDTQYF. CDR3 nucleotides: TGTGCCAGCAGTTTAGGTCCGGGAGATACGCAGTATTTT.

This clonotype was seen ten or more times. V is TRBV5-1 and J is TRBJ1-6; 8 positions agree with TRBD1. This CDR3 has 15 residues. Germline CDR1 is SGHRS and CDR2 is YFSETQ. Trimming removed 4 bases from V and 4 bases from J; junction bases left unmatched: 4. The CDR3 protein is CASSLRTGYNSPLHF. DNA of the CDR3: TGCGCCAGCAGCCTACGGACAGGGTATAATTCACCCCTCCACTTT.

This clonotype has only a few counts. The rearrangement links TRBV7-9 to TRBJ2-5; TRBD2 aligns across 9 bases. With V trimmed by 1 base and J by 2 bases, 8 bases remained unmatched. The CDR3 runs 17 residues. Germline CDR1 SEHNR, CDR2 FQNEAQ (reference sequence). CDR3 residues: CASSLVSSGGVQETQYF. In DNA form, the CDR3 reads TGTGCCAGCAGCTTAGTGAGTAGCGGGGGTGTTCAAGAGACCCAGTACTTC.

The rearrangement joins TRBV28 to TRBJ2-1, with D uncertain. This CDR3 is 11 amino acids long. Trimming pared 4 bases from V and 12 bases from J, leaving 10 bases between. The germline V gene encodes CDR1 MDHEN and CDR2 SYDVKM. The CDR3 DNA is TGTGCCAGCAGTTCCCTGGTAGGGCAGTTCTTC. Amino acids: CASSSLVGQFF.